The present entry profiles one TCR beta chain with its context. Its specific antigen is unknown. Per-base qualities were not stored, and no clone one base away is much larger. Hyperthyroidism patients were newly diagnosed, with disease duration under 2 months, and aged 18 to 65 years. Patients with uncontrolled infections, other autoimmune diseases, pregnancy or lactation were excluded. Clinical symptoms, serum thyroxine and TRAb, thyroid ultrasound, and orbital computed tomography formed the basis for the diagnoses. Blood from progressor patients was drawn when they were first diagnosed with hyperthyroidism, before any ophthalmopathy symptoms appeared. PBMCs were isolated from roughly 10 ml of fresh peripheral blood by Ficoll-Paque density gradient centrifugation. Patients classed as progressors first received a Graves' hyperthyroidism diagnosis and then went on to develop ophthalmopathy during follow-up. Total RNA was extracted with Trizol reagent, and quality was checked on an Agilent 2100 Bioanalyzer.

This sample was included in a study of T cells in Graves' hyperthyroidism and ophthalmopathy (dated by TCRdb to between 2017 and 2020). Broadly, across the study: Peripheral blood samples were taken at the time of initial diagnosis, prior to any treatment. To identify TCR V-J signatures that set the groups apart, the researchers used a discovery cohort of approximately 98 patients, made up of 43 with Graves' ophthalmopathy and some 58 with stable Graves' hyperthyroidism. Whether ophthalmopathy could be predicted prospectively was tested in an independent validation cohort made up of roughly 20 hyperthyroidism patients plus 17 patients who later progressed to ophthalmopathy. The 80 to 100 discovery patients were randomly divided into training and test sets at a 7:3 ratio. Thyroid tissue and blood T-cell repertoires from several Graves' hyperthyroidism patients were also compared in the study. After blood sampling, hyperthyroidism patients were treated with methimazole at a starting dose of 30 mg daily, and ophthalmopathy patients were treated with high-dose intravenous methylprednisolone. The paper reports TCR Vbeta CDR3 sequencing of some 140 peripheral blood samples: approximately 41 ophthalmopathy, roughly 74 hyperthyroidism and approximately 17 progressor patients. Beyond this particular receptor, the publication reports: In validation, the model predicted progression to ophthalmopathy a median of around six months before onset, with approximately 71% sensitivity and about 75% specificity. Most expanded thyroid clonotypes (frequency above 0.001) were also detected in blood, a finding suggesting that blood repertoires may reflect thyroid immune responses. A model built on a 13 V-J signature distinguished ophthalmopathy from stable hyperthyroidism, reaching 87.88% sensitivity and about 81% specificity in cross-validation and 80%/75% in testing. No statistical method was used to set the sample size in advance, and investigators knew the group allocation.

The cysteine opens and the phenylalanine closes a CDR3 of 17 amino acids. The CDR3 DNA has 51 bases and is translated from base 1. The germline ends are 13 bases apart after V is trimmed by 0 bases and J by 1 base. CDR1 WSHSY and CDR2 SAAADI were looked up in the germline V gene. TCR beta CDR3 regions were amplified from RNA transcripts. The TCR CDR3 was subjected to a first round of RT-PCR using the HTBI primer set and the Qiagen OneStep RT-PCR kit. A second multiplex PCR round built the libraries, followed by size selection and purification. Libraries were sequenced paired-end with 100 bp reads on an Illumina HiSeq2000. Concerning the study's data processing: SOAPnuke was used to process the raw data, throwing out any read that contained adapters or uncalled bases, had a mean Phred below 15, or lacked an exact constant-primer or identifier match. COPE v1.2.5 was used to merge high-quality paired reads, and clonotypes were defined as unique nucleotide sequences. Clonotypes were aligned to IMGT TRBV, TRBD and TRBJ reference segments using MiTCR v1.1. Only V-J combinations with frequency above 0.0001, covering about 99% of repertoires, were analysed. A TCS score was defined as the ratio of F50 (clonal expansion) to E x V (chaos), with BLOSUM62-based TCRdist applied between CDR3 peptides within each V-J. Welch's t-statistics and random forest reduced fewer than 550 V-J features to 10 to 15, which were used in a naive Bayes classifier (R e1071). TCRdb reanalyzed the raw reads on its own, using fastp at Q25 for trimming and MiXCR for clone calling, and kept in-frame beta chains. Rows with a matching CDR3 protein are joined into one entry that keeps the most common DNA and genes. The V and J calls, along with clone size, are taken from TCRdb and not from the paper's own processing. The sample yields under 450,000 distinct CDR3 sequences; less than 15% were counted once. The top ten clonotypes cover more than 20% of the sample.

Rearrangement joined TRBV10-2 to TRBJ1-3; the D gene lacks a confident call. The sequenced sample consisted of blood. The source is a young man with Graves' hyperthyroidism that later progressed to Graves' ophthalmopathy. The sequenced DNA is TGCGCCAGCAGTGAGTCGTGGATTATGGGGTCTGGAAACACCATATATTTT. It encodes CASSESWIMGSGNTIYF.